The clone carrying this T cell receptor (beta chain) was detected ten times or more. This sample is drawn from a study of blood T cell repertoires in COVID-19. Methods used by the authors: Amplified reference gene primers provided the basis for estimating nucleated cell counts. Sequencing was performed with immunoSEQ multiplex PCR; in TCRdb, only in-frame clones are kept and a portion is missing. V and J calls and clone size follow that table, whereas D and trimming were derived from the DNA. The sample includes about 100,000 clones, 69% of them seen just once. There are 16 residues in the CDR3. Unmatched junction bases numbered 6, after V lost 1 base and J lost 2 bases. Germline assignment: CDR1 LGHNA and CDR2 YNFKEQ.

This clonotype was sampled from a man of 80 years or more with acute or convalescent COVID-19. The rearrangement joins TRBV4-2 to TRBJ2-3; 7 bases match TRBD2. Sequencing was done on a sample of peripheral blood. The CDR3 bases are TGTGCCAGCAGCCAAGCGGCTAGCGGACTCACAGATACGCAGTATTTT. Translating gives CASSQAASGLTDTQYF.